Listed below are T cell receptor beta chains from one sample, sequenced in a study of blood T cell repertoires in COVID-19. The method was immunoSEQ multiplex PCR; TCRdb's version includes in-frame clones alone and lacks a portion of them. The sample has 180,000 or so clones; about 90% are singletons. The specimen sequenced was peripheral blood. Receptors originate from a man in his fifties with acute or convalescent COVID-19. CDR3s include the opening cysteine and the closing phenylalanine or tryptophan. Each record gives: clone size, CDR3 length, J gene, D gene, V gene, CDR3 DNA, CDR3 protein. The D gene is left open where the match is weak. Expanded clones are given a class, and other clones once, few, many or no size at all.

>NA|17|TRBJ2-3|TRBD2|TRBV29-1
TGCAGCGTTGAATTGGATCCCGGGGGGGCCGTTACAGATACGCAGTATTTT
CSVELDPGGAVTDTQYF
>NA|14|TRBJ2-7|NA|TRBV7-2
TGTGCCAGCAGCTTACTTGGACAGTCGAACGAGCAGTACTTC
CASSLLGQSNEQYF
>NA|13|TRBJ1-4|TRBD1|TRBV5-6
TGTGCCAGCAGCTTAGGGGGCAATGAAAAACTGTTTTTT
CASSLGGNEKLFF
>once|13|TRBJ1-2|NA|TRBV28
TGTGCCAGCAGTATAAGTGCGTACTATGGCTACACCTTC
CASSISAYYGYTF
>NA|15|TRBJ2-1|TRBD2|TRBV5-6
TGTGCCAGCAGCTCTCGACTAGCGGGATTAAATGAGCAGTTCTTC
CASSSRLAGLNEQFF
>NA|15|TRBJ2-5|TRBD2|TRBV10-3
TGTGCCATCAGTCCCGGGACTAGCGGAAAAGAGACCCAGTACTTC
CAISPGTSGKETQYF
>once|12|TRBJ2-3|NA|TRBV25-1
TGTGCCAGCAATCGCGGGACAGATACGCAGTATTTT
CASNRGTDTQYF
>NA|16|TRBJ2-7|TRBD1|TRBV27
TGTGCCAGCAGTTTAATCTCCGGGACAGGGATCTACGAGCAGTACTTC
CASSLISGTGIYEQYF
>once|19|TRBJ2-2|NA|TRBV4-1
TGCGCCAGCAGCCACCCCTCCGGGACTGCCCGAGCGAACACCGGGGAGCTGTTTTTT
CASSHPSGTARANTGELFF
>NA|18|TRBJ1-6|TRBD1|TRBV10-3
TGTGCCATCAGTCGGACAGGGGTCACCGACTCCTATAATTCACCCCTCCACTTT
CAISRTGVTDSYNSPLHF
>NA|15|TRBJ2-3|TRBD2|TRBV5-4
TGTGCCAGCAGCTTCGGCGGGGGGAGCACAGATACGCAGTATTTT
CASSFGGGSTDTQYF
>NA|15|TRBJ2-1|TRBD1|TRBV4-1
TGCGCCAGCAGAGAACCGGGACAGGGGGTCCATGAGCAGTTCTTC
CASREPGQGVHEQFF
>NA|13|TRBJ2-6|NA|TRBV4-2
TGTGCCAGCCATACGAGTGGGGCCAACGTCCTGACTTTC
CASHTSGANVLTF
>few|12|TRBJ1-4|NA|TRBV4-1
TGCGCCAGCAGCGAACAGGTTGGAAAACTGTTTTTT
CASSEQVGKLFF
>NA|16|TRBJ1-5|TRBD1|TRBV5-6
TGTGCCAGCAGCTTGAGGGGGCGCGGCGGCAATCAGCCCCAGCATTTT
CASSLRGRGGNQPQHF
>NA|13|TRBJ2-7|TRBD2|TRBV6-5
TGTGCCAGCATCCCCAGTTCGGGGGGGGAGGAGTACTTC
CASIPSSGGEEYF
>NA|11|TRBJ1-1|NA|TRBV6-1
TGTGCCAGCAGTGAGGTAGACCGGGAATACTTT
CASSEVDREYF
>NA|13|TRBJ2-3|NA|TRBV18
TGTGCCAGCTCACCACGACAGACCGATACGCAGTATTTT
CASSPRQTDTQYF
>NA|13|TRBJ1-4|NA|TRBV2
TGTGCCAGCAGGGACGGGAGGGGTGAAAAACTGTTTTTT
CASRDGRGEKLFF
>NA|15|TRBJ1-1|NA|TRBV10-3
TGTGCCATCGGGGCTCGTGGGGGAGGCCTCACTGAAGCTTTCTTT
CAIGARGGGLTEAFF
>NA|15|TRBJ1-2|TRBD1|TRBV7-9
TGTGCCAGCAGCATACGGGACAGGGAAGGCTATGGCTACACCTTC
CASSIRDREGYGYTF
>NA|14|TRBJ1-5|TRBD1|TRBV6-5
TGTGCCAGCAGGCTTCAGGGGGCGGGTCAGCCCCAGCATTTT
CASRLQGAGQPQHF
>NA|16|TRBJ2-3|TRBD2|TRBV5-5
TGTGCCAGCAGCTTGGAGGATAGCGGGAGAACAGATACGCAGTATTTT
CASSLEDSGRTDTQYF
>NA|16|TRBJ2-2|NA|TRBV7-8
TGTGCCAGCAGCTTACGGATGGGGCTCGGGACCGGGGAGCTGTTTTTT
CASSLRMGLGTGELFF
>NA|14|TRBJ2-3|NA|TRBV6-6
TGTGCCAGCAGTTTAGGGGTACCCGAATATACGCAGTATTTT
CASSLGVPEYTQYF
>NA|14|TRBJ1-2|TRBD1|TRBV10-3
TGTGCCATCAGTGGACAGGGGCCGACGGGAGGCTACACCTTC
CAISGQGPTGGYTF
>NA|16|TRBJ2-2|TRBD1|TRBV7-9
TGTGCCAGCAGCTTCAACCGGGACAGGGTCTCCGGGGAGCTGTTTTTT
CASSFNRDRVSGELFF
>once|15|TRBJ2-5|NA|TRBV7-9
TGTGCCAGCAGCTTCAAGGACAGCCTTCAAGAGACCCAGTACTTC
CASSFKDSLQETQYF
>few|15|TRBJ1-1|TRBD1|TRBV4-3
TGCGCCAGCAGCCAAGGATTGGGAGACAGGGCTGAAGCTTTCTTT
CASSQGLGDRAEAFF
>NA|13|TRBJ2-1|TRBD2|TRBV10-3
TGTGCCATCAGTGAGTCAAGCGGGGGAGAGCAGTTCTTC
CAISESSGGEQFF
>NA|15|TRBJ2-3|TRBD1|TRBV7-2
TGTGCCAGCAGCTTGTGGGGACAGGTCACAGATACGCAGTATTTT
CASSLWGQVTDTQYF
>NA|14|TRBJ2-5|NA|TRBV11-2
TGTGCCAGCAGCCCCCCCCGGCCGCGGGAGACCCAGTACTTC
CASSPPRPRETQYF
>NA|14|TRBJ2-2|NA|TRBV9
TGTGCCAGCAGCGGTACCGTTAGAACCGGGGAGCTGTTTTTT
CASSGTVRTGELFF
>NA|14|TRBJ1-4|TRBD1|TRBV28
TGTGCCAGCAGTCAGGGACAGCTTAATGAAAAACTGTTTTTT
CASSQGQLNEKLFF
>NA|17|TRBJ1-3|NA|TRBV4-3
TGCGCCAGCAGCCAGGCCCCGGGGAGGACCTCTGGAAACACCATATATTTT
CASSQAPGRTSGNTIYF
>NA|15|TRBJ1-5|TRBD1|TRBV2
TGTGCCAGCAGTGAAGCTCGGGACAGCCGACAGCCCCAGCATTTT
CASSEARDSRQPQHF
>NA|16|TRBJ1-3|NA|TRBV11-2
TGTGCCAGCAGCTTAGATCCCTCGACATGGGGAAACACCATATATTTT
CASSLDPSTWGNTIYF
>NA|15|TRBJ2-7|TRBD1|TRBV11-2
TGTGCCAGCAGCTGGATCCGGGACAGGGTCTACGAGCAGTACTTC
CASSWIRDRVYEQYF